This TCR beta chain stems from a study of control samples from healthy donors and cancer patients. Clones were sequenced by immunoSEQ multiplex PCR, and TCRdb holds only the in-frame ones, with some missing. The top ten hold over 4.5% of the sample, which has 60,000 to 75,000 clones, roughly 85% seen once. With V trimmed by 3 bases and J by 0 bases, 3 bases remained unmatched. This CDR3 is built from 16 residues. Germline lookup yields CDR1 DFQATT and CDR2 SNEGSKA (reference sequence). The sequencing input was blood. This sequence originates from a man aged 40-55 years in good health. The J gene is TRBJ2-2, the V gene TRBV20-1, with 11 bases lining up with TRBD2. The CDR3 here is CSASASGRSNTGELFF. Written as DNA, the CDR3 is TGCAGTGCTAGTGCTAGCGGGAGGTCGAACACCGGGGAGCTGTTTTTT.